The clone carrying this T cell receptor (beta chain) was seen ten or more times. The junction departs from the called germline gene at one end, perhaps through a read error. It was with unique molecular identifiers that the TCRbeta library was prepared. Each CDR3 protein gets one entry after TCRdb re-called the PCR reads with MiXCR. The top ten clones hold 4.5% to 6.5% of a sample with 440,000 or so distinct CDR3 sequences, approximately 10% of them seen once. This sample was taken from a study of T-cell reconstitution after alpha-beta-depleted transplantation in children. Germline CDR1 SGHRS, CDR2 YFSETQ. The CDR3 totals 13 residues.

This TCR came from a human donor who donated a stem cell graft to a child with acute myeloid leukemia. The chain recombines TRBV5-1 with TRBJ1-1; a possible D gene is TRBD1 (5 bases). Here the sequenced sample was PBMCs from the stem cell graft donor, taken from the stem cell graft. As DNA, the CDR3 is TGTGCCAGCAGCTTAGTGGGGGACACTGAAGCTTTCTTT. Translation gives CASSLVGDTEAFF.